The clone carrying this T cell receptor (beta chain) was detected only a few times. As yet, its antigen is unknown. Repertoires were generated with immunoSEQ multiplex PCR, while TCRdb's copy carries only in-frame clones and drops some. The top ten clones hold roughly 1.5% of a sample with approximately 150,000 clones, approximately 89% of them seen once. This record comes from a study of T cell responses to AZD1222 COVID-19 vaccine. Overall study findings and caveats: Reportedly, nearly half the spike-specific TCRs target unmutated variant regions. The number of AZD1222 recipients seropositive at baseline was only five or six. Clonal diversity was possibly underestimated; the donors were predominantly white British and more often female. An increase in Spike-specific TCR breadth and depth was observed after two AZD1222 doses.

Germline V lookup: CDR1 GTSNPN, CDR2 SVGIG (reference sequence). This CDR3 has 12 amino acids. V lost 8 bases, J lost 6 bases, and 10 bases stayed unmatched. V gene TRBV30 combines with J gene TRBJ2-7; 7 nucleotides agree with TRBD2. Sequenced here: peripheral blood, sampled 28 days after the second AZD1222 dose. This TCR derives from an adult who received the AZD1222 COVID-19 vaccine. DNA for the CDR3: TGTGCCGGGGGACGACTAGCAAGCGAGCAGTACTTC. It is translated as CAGGRLASEQYF.